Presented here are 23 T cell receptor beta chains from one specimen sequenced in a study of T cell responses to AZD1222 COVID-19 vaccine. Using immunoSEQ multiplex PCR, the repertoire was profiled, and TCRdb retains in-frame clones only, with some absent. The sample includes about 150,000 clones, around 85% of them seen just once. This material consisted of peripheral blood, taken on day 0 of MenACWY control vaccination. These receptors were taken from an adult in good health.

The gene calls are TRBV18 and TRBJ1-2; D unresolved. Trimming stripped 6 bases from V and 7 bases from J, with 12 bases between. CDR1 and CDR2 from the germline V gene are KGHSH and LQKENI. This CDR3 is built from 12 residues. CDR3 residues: CASSGRQFGYTF. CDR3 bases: TGTGCCAGCTCTGGGCGTCAGTTTGGCTACACCTTC. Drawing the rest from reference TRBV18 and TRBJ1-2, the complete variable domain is NAGVMQNPRHLVRRRGQEARLRCSPMKGHSHVYWYRQLPEEGLKFMVYLQKENIIDESGMPKERFSAEFPKEGPSILRIQQVVRGDSAAYFCASSGRQFGYTFGSGTRLTVV.

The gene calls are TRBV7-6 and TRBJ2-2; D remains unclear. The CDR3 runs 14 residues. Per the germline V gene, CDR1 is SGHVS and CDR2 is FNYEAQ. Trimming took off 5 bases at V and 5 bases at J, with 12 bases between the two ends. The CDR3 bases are TGTGCCAGCAGCGGGATAGTCGGGACCGGGGAGCTGTTTTTT. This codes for CASSGIVGTGELFF.

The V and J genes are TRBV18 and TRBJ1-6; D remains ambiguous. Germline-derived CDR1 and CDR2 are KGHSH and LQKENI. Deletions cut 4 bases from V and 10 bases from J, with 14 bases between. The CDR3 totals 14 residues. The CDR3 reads CASSLLDRESPLHF. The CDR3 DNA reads TGTGCCAGCTCACTGCTGGATAGAGAGTCACCCCTCCACTTT.

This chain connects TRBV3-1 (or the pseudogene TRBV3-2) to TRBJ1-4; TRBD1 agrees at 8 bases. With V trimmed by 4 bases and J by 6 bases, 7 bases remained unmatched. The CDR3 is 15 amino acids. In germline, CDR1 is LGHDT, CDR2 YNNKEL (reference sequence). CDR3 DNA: TGTGCCAGCAGCCCGAATTTGGACAGGGATGAAAAACTGTTTTTT. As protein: CASSPNLDRDEKLFF.

CDR3 in amino acids: CASSKSEYQETQYF. The CDR3 DNA reads as TGTGCCAGCAGCAAATCGGAATACCAAGAGACCCAGTACTTC. This chain connects TRBV7-9 to TRBJ2-5; D unclear. Trimming stripped 5 bases from V and 0 bases from J, with 10 bases between. The CDR3 covers 14 residues. In germline, CDR1 is SEHNR, CDR2 FQNEAQ (reference sequence).

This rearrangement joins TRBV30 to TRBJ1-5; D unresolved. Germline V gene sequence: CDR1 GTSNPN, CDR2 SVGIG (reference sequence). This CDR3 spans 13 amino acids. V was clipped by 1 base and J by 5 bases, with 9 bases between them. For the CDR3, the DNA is TGTGCCTGGAGTGAGGGTCGCGATCAGCCCCAGCATTTT. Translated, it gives CAWSEGRDQPQHF.

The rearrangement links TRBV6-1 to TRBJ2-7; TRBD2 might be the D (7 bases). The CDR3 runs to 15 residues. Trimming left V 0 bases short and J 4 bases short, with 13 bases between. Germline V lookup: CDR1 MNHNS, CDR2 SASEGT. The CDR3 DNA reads TGTGCCAGCAGTGAAGCAGGGGGAGGGTCGTACGAGCAGTACTTC. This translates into CASSEAGGGSYEQYF.

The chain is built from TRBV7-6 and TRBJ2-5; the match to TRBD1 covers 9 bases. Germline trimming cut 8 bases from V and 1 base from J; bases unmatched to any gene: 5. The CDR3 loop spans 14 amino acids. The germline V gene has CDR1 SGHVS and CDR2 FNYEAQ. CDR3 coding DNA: TGTGCCAGCGGCCTGGGACAGGGCCAAGAGACCCAGTACTTC. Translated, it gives CASGLGQGQETQYF.

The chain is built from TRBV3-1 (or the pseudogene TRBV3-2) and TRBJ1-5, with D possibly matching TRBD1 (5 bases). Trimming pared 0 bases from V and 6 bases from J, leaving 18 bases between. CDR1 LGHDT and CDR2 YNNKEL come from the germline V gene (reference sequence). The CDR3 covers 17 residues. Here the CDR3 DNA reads TGTGCCAGCAGCCAAGAGTCCGATTCACGGGGCTTTCAGCCCCAGCATTTT. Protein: CASSQESDSRGFQPQHF.

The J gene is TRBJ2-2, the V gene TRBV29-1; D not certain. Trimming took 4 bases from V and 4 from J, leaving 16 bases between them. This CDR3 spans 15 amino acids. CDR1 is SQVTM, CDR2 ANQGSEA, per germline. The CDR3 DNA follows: TGCAGCGTTGTACCCACGGAATTGTCCACCGGGGAGCTGTTTTTT. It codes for CSVVPTELSTGELFF.

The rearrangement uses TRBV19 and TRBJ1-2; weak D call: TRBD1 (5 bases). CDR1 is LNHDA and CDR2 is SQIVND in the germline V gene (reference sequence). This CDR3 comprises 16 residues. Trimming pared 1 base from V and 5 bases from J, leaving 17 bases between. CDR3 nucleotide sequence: TGTGCCAGTAGTATAGGTCCGGGACGGCGACAGTATGGCTACACCTTC. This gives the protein CASSIGPGRRQYGYTF.

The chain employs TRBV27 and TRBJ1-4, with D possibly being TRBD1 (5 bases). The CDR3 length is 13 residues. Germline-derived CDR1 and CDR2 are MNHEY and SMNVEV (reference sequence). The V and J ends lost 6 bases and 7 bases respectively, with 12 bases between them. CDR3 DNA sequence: TGTGCCAGCAGCCACGGGGGGTCTGAAAAACTGTTTTTT. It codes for CASSHGGSEKLFF.

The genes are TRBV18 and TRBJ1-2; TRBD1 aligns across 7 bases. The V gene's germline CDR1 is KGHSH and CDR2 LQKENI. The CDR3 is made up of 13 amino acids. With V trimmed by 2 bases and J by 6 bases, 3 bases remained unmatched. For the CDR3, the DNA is TGTGCCAGCTCACCAAAACAGGGGCATGGCTACACCTTC. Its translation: CASSPKQGHGYTF.

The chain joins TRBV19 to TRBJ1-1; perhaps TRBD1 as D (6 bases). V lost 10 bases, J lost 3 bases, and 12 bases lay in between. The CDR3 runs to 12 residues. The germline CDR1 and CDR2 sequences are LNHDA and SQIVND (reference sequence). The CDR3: CATRQAYTEAFF. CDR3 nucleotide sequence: TGTGCCACGAGACAGGCCTACACTGAAGCTTTCTTT.

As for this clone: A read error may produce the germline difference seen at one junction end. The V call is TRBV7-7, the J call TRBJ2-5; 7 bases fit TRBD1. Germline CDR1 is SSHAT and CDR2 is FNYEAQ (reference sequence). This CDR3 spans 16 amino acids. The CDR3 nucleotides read TGTGCTAGCAGCTTAAACCCCACAGGGGACGGAGAGACCCAGTACTTC. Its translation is CASSLNPTGDGETQYF.

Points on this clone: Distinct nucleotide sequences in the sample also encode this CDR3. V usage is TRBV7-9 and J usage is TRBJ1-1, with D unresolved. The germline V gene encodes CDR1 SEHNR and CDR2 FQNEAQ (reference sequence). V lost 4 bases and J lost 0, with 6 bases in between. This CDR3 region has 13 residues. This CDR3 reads CASSSTVNTEAFF. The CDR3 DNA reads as TGTGCCAGCAGCTCCACGGTGAACACTGAAGCTTTCTTT.

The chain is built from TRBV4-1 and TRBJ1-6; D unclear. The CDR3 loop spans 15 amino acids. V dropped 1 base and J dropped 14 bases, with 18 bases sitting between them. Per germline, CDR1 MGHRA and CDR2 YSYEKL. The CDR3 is CASSQGNPGSGTLHF. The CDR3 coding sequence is TGCGCCAGCAGCCAAGGGAACCCGGGATCCGGGACCCTCCACTTT.

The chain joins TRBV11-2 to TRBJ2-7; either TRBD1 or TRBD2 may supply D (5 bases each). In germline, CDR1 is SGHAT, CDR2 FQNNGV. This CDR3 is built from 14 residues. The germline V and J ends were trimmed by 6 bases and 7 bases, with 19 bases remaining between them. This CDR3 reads CASRSSTGLREQYF. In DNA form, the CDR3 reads TGTGCCAGCAGATCTTCCACGGGGCTCAGGGAGCAGTACTTC.

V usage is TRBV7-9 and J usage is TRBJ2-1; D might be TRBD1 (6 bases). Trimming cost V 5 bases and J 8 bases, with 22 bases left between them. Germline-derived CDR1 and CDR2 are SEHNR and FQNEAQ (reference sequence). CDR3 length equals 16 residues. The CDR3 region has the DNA TGTGCCAGCAGCGAGCGGCTGGGGGCTAAAAGCGATGAGCAGTTCTTC. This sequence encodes CASSERLGAKSDEQFF.

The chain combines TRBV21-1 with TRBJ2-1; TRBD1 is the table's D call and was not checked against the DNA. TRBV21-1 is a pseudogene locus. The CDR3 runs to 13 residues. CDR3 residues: CAKGQPKNNEQFF. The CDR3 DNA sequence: TGTGCCAAAGGACAGCCTAAGAACAATGAGCAGTTCTTC.

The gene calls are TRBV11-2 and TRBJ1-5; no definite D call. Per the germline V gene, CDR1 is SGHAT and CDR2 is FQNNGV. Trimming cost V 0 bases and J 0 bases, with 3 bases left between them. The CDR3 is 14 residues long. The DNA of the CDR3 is TGTGCCAGCAGCTTAGACCATAGCAATCAGCCCCAGCATTTT. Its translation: CASSLDHSNQPQHF.

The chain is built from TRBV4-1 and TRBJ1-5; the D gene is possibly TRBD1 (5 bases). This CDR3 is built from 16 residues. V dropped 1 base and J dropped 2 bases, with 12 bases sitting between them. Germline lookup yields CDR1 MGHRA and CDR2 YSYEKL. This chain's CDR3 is CASSQGGELGNQPQHF. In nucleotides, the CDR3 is TGCGCCAGCAGCCAAGGGGGGGAATTGGGCAATCAGCCCCAGCATTTT.

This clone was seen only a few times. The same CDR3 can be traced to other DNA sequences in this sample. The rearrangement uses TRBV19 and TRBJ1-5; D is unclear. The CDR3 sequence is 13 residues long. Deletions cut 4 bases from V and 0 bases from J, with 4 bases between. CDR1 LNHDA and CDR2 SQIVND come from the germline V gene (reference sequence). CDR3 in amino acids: CASSKASNQPQHF. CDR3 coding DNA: TGTGCCAGTAGTAAGGCTAGCAATCAGCCCCAGCATTTT. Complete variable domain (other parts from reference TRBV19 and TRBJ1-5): DGGITQSPKYLFRKEGQNVTLSCEQNLNHDAMYWYRQDPGQGLRLIYYSQIVNDFQKGDIAEGYSVSREKKESFPLTVTSAQKNPTAFYLCASSKASNQPQHFGDGTRLSIL.